This T cell receptor (beta chain) was found in a study of OX40 agonist ivuxolimab in advanced cancers. Findings and caveats of the study: Both blood CD4+ and CD8+ T cells showed clonal growth by week 6 at 0.1 to 3.0 mg/kg.

This clone was observed a few times. Its antigen is currently unknown. The assay was immunoSEQ multiplex PCR, and TCRdb's table has in-frame clones only and misses some. The sample consists of about 71,000 clones, just under 95% of them appearing once. The CDR3 has 12 amino acids. Looked up from germline, CDR1 is PRHDT and CDR2 is FYEKMQ (reference sequence). The germline V and J ends were trimmed by 3 bases and 6 bases, with 8 bases remaining between them. This TCR was sampled from an adult with an advanced solid tumor such as melanoma, head and neck, liver or kidney cancer. The chain recombines TRBV13 with TRBJ1-1; D gene ambiguous. Sequenced here: CD4+ or CD8+ T cells sorted from blood, sampled in a trial of the OX40 agonist ivuxolimab. The CDR3 region has the DNA TGTGCCAGCAGCTTCCGCGTTTCTGAAGCTTTCTTT. The encoded protein is CASSFRVSEAFF.